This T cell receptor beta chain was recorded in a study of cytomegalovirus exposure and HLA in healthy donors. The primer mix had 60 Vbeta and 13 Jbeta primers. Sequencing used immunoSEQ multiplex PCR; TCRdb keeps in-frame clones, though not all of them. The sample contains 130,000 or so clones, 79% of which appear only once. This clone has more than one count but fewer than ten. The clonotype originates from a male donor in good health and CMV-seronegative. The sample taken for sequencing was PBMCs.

The CDR3 region has the DNA TGTGCCAGCAGCTTAGACGGGACAGGGGCCTCACCCCTCCACTTT. Its protein is CASSLDGTGASPLHF. V gene TRBV7-6 combines with J gene TRBJ1-6; 10 nucleotides align to TRBD1. Germline V gene lookup returns CDR1 SGHVS and CDR2 FNYEAQ. With 1 base clipped from V and 10 bases from J, the junction kept 4 bases outside the gene matches. The CDR3 totals 15 residues.